A single sample is the source of the 10 T cell receptor beta chains below, sequenced in a study of CD8 T cells in Susac syndrome. The RNA, about 0.5 to 1 ug, was put through reverse transcription using random hexamers. TCRdb re-derived calls from the immunoSEQ multiplex PCR reads in MiXCR, one entry per CDR3 protein. Among 100,000 or so distinct CDR3 sequences listed, around 94% were seen once. The sequencing input was CD4+ T cells from PBMCs. Source of these receptors: a human donor with Susac syndrome.

V and J are TRBV5-1 and TRBJ1-6; D remains unclear. V lost 2 bases and J 5 bases, leaving 11 bases between the germline ends. Per germline, CDR1 SGHRS and CDR2 YFSETQ. The CDR3 consists of 15 residues. CDR3 sequence reads: CASSFNGVDNSPLHF. CDR3 DNA sequence: TGCGCCAGCAGCTTCAACGGGGTCGATAATTCACCCCTCCACTTT.

V is TRBV19 and J is TRBJ2-1; 9 bases are a match to TRBD1. V lost 4 bases and J lost 9; bases outside the gene matches: 4. CDR3 length: 13 amino acids. Germline V gene sequence: CDR1 LNHDA, CDR2 SQIVND (reference sequence). The CDR3 sequence: CASSTGQGGEQFF. For the CDR3, the DNA is TGTGCCAGTAGTACGGGACAGGGCGGTGAGCAGTTCTTC.

The chain has TRBV5-1 and TRBJ1-2; D remains ambiguous. Germline V CDR1 and CDR2: SGHRS, YFSETQ. Trimming removed 4 bases from V and 8 bases from J, with 15 bases in between. CDR3 size: 13 residues. DNA of the CDR3: TGCGCCAGCAGCCTGCGGCAGGAGAGGGGCTACACCTTC. Residues: CASSLRQERGYTF.

This rearrangement joins TRBV30 to TRBJ1-5; D is ambiguous. V dropped 1 base and J dropped 9 bases, with 10 bases sitting between them. This CDR3 has 12 amino acids. Germline values: CDR1 GTSNPN, CDR2 SVGIG (reference sequence). The CDR3 DNA is TGTGCCTGGAGTGCCCAGGCTTCGCCCCAGCATTTT. Translation gives CAWSAQASPQHF.

The rearrangement links TRBV30 to TRBJ1-1; TRBD1 agrees at 8 bases. Germline V gene data show CDR1 as GTSNPN and CDR2 as SVGIG (reference sequence). Trimming removed 2 bases from V and 6 bases from J; junction bases left unmatched: 2. The CDR3 totals 12 residues. This CDR3 reads CAWSPGGPEAFF. CDR3 sequence (DNA): TGTGCCTGGAGTCCAGGGGGCCCTGAAGCTTTCTTT.

Regarding this clonotype: The junction and the germline gene differ at one end; a read error may be behind it. The genes are TRBV15 and TRBJ2-2, with 7 bases matching TRBD2. This CDR3 has 14 amino acids. CDR1 is LNHNV, CDR2 YYDKDF, per germline (reference sequence). CDR3 nucleotide sequence: TGTGCCACCAGGAGAGAAGGGAGGGCCGGGGAGCTGTTTTTT. It translates to CATRREGRAGELFF.

The chain uses TRBV20-1 and TRBJ2-5; D unclear. The germline gives CDR1 DFQATT, CDR2 SNEGSKA (reference sequence). The ends were cut back, 0 bases at V and 6 bases at J, with 17 bases in the middle. The CDR3 consists of 15 residues. DNA of the CDR3: TGCAGTGCTAGAGATATGCGTCTGGGCGAAAAGACCCAGTACTTC. Amino acid sequence: CSARDMRLGEKTQYF.

This chain uses TRBV5-1 with TRBJ2-3, with 11 bases lining up with TRBD2. The CDR3 covers 15 residues. V trimming: 6 bases; J trimming: 5 bases; junction bases outside the gene matches: 8. From germline, CDR1 is SGHRS and CDR2 YFSETQ. In nucleotides, the CDR3 is TGCGCCAGCACCTTTCGGCTAGCGGGGGGAGATACGCAGTATTTT. Encoded protein: CASTFRLAGGDTQYF.

The chain uses TRBV12-3 or TRBV12-4 and TRBJ1-6; 9 positions agree with TRBD1. The CDR3 is made up of 14 amino acids. V lost 3 bases to trimming and J lost 10 bases; unmatched junction nucleotides: 4. CDR3 DNA: TGTGCCAGCAGTTTGGGACAGGGAAAATCACCCCTCCACTTT. Its protein product is CASSLGQGKSPLHF.

The chain links TRBV6-6 to TRBJ2-7; D is unclear. The CDR3 extends over 13 amino acids. CDR1 is MNHNY, CDR2 SVGAGI, per germline (reference sequence). Trimming took 4 bases from V and 3 from J, leaving 10 bases between them. DNA for the CDR3: TGTGCCAGCAGTTCCCGCGGCCGCTACGAGCAGTACTTC. Protein sequence: CASSSRGRYEQYF.